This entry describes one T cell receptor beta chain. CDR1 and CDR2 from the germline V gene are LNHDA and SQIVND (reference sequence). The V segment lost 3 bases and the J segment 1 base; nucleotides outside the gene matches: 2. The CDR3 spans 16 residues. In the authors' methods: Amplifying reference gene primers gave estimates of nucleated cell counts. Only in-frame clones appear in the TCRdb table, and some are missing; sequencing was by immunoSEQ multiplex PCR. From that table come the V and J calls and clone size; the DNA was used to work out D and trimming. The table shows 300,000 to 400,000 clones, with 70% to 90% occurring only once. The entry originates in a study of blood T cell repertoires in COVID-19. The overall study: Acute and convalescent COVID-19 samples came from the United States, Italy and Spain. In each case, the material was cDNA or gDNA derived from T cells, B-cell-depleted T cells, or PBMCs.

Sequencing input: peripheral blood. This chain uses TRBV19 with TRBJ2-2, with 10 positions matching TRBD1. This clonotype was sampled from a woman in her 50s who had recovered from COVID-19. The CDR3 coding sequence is TGTGCCAGTAGTATTGGGACAGGGGTGAACACCGGGGAGCTGTTTTTT. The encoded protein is CASSIGTGVNTGELFF.